This T cell receptor (beta chain) is drawn from a study of blood T cell repertoires in COVID-19. Study in general: Acute and convalescent COVID-19 specimens originated in the United States, Italy and Spain. T cells, B-cell-depleted T cells, or PBMCs provided the cDNA or gDNA that served as material.

This table comes from immunoSEQ multiplex PCR, and its TCRdb copy is limited to in-frame clones, with some not included. The sample records approximately 300,000 clones, around 88% being singletons. The CDR3 has 14 residues. The ends were cut back, 0 bases at V and 3 bases at J, with 8 bases in the middle. In germline, CDR1 is GTSNPN, CDR2 SVGIG (reference sequence). Specimen: peripheral blood. The TCR was taken from a woman aged 50 to 60 with acute or convalescent COVID-19. This chain joins TRBV30 and TRBJ1-4; no reliable D call. CDR3 DNA: TGTGCCTGGAGTGTTCTTATCTCTAATGAAAAACTGTTTTTT. It translates to CAWSVLISNEKLFF.